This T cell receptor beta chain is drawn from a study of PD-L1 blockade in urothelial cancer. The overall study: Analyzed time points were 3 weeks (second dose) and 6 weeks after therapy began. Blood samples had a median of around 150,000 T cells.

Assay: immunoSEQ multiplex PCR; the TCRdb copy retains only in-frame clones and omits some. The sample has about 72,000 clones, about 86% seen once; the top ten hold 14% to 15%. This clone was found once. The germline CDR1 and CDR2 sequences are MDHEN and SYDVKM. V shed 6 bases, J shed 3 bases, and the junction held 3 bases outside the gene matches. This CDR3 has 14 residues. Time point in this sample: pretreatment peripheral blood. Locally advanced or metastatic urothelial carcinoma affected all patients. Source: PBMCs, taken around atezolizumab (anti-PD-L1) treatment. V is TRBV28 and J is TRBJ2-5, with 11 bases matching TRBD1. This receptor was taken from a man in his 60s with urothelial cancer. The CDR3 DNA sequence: TGTGCCAGCAGCAGGGACAGGGGGAAAGAGACCCAGTACTTC. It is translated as CASSRDRGKETQYF.